The T cell receptor beta chain described here comes from a study of identical twins. Whole-study results and caveats: For cord blood, abundant beta clonotypes had fewer insertions, unlike memory repertoires, which showed none.

There are 13 residues in the CDR3. The V end was cut by 5 bases, the J end by 6 bases, with 13 bases between. The authors used template switching to add a universal primer site and gave cDNA unique molecular identifiers. Each CDR3 protein is one row after TCRdb ran MiXCR on the 5' RACE reads. This table has about 240,000 distinct CDR3 sequences, 7.5% appearing once. This clonotype was observed many times. Its antigen is currently unknown. This sample also appeared in a second study, on yellow fever vaccine responses in identical twins.

This TCR was recovered from a woman under 30 in good health. V usage is TRBV12-3 or TRBV12-4 and J usage is TRBJ1-2, with D possibly TRBD1 on 5 matching bases. The sample was CD8+ T cells sorted from blood. The CDR3 DNA sequence: TGTGCCAGCAGTCCAGAGAGCAGGGATGGCTACACCTTC. It translates to CASSPESRDGYTF.